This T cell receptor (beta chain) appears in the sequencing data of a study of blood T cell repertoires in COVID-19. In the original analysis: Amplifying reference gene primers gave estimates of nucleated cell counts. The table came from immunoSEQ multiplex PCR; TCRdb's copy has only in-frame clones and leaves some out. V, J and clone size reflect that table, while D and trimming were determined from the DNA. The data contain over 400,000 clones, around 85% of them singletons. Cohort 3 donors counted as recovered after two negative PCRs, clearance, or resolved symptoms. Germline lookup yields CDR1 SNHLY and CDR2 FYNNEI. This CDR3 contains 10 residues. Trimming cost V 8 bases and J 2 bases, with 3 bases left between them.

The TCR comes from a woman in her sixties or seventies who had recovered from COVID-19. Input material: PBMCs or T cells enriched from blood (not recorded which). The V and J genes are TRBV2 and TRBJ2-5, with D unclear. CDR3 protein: CASQQETQYF. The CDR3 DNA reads TGTGCCAGCCAACAAGAGACCCAGTACTTC.